The rows below give T cell receptor beta chains drawn from one sample of a study of cytomegalovirus exposure and HLA in healthy donors. The protocol was immunoSEQ multiplex PCR, while the TCRdb copy is restricted to in-frame clones and leaves out a portion. This sample has 120,000 or so clones; approximately 95% occur once, and the top ten carry 1.5% to 2%. The sequencing sample was made of PBMCs. All receptors derive from a man younger than 35 in good health and CMV-seronegative. Each CDR3 is given with its conserved first and last residue. The order of the fields is CDR3 length, D gene, clone size, J gene, V gene, CDR3 protein, CDR3 DNA. D genes are given only for firm matches. Where a row states a size, it is once, few, many or the class of an expanded clone; other rows omit it.

>17|TRBD2|-|TRBJ2-7|TRBV5-1
CASSLAGLGLAEREQYF
TGCGCCAGCAGCTTGGCAGGATTAGGACTAGCGGAGCGCGAGCAGTACTTC
>15|TRBD1|-|TRBJ1-5|TRBV5-6
CASSGGTGEDQPQHF
TGTGCCAGCAGCGGCGGGACAGGAGAAGATCAGCCCCAGCATTTT
>13|TRBD2|-|TRBJ2-7|TRBV4-3
CASSPGLPYEQYF
TGCGCCAGCAGCCCGGGACTACCCTACGAGCAGTACTTC
>13|-|-|TRBJ2-7|TRBV27
CASSFGAAHEQYF
TGTGCCAGCAGTTTTGGGGCAGCCCACGAGCAGTACTTC
>14|-|-|TRBJ2-1|TRBV29-1
CSVLRRGAHNEQFF
TGCAGCGTTCTCCGACGGGGGGCCCACAATGAGCAGTTCTTC
>16|-|-|TRBJ1-1|TRBV30
CAWSGLLGGGNTEAFF
TGTGCCTGGAGTGGCCTCCTCGGGGGTGGAAACACTGAAGCTTTCTTT
>14|-|-|TRBJ1-1|TRBV5-1
CASSKQALNTEAFF
TGCGCCAGCAGTAAACAGGCCCTGAACACTGAAGCTTTCTTT
>11|-|-|TRBJ2-1|TRBV2
CASINQRVQFF
TGTGCCAGCATTAACCAGCGAGTGCAGTTCTTC
>16|-|-|TRBJ2-2|TRBV6-5
CASSLGGARGTGELFF
TGTGCCAGCAGTTTGGGGGGGGCGCGTGGCACCGGGGAGCTGTTTTTT
>15|TRBD1|-|TRBJ1-5|TRBV7-9
CASSRGGSGNQPQHF
TGTGCCAGCAGCCGAGGGGGCTCAGGCAATCAGCCCCAGCATTTT
>14|TRBD1|-|TRBJ2-3|TRBV30
CAWSQDRGVDTQYF
TGTGCCTGGAGCCAAGACAGGGGTGTGGATACGCAGTATTTT
>14|TRBD2|-|TRBJ2-7|TRBV9
CASSVGAGGGEQYF
TGTGCCAGCAGCGTAGGGGCGGGAGGAGGGGAGCAGTACTTC
>13|-|-|TRBJ1-5|TRBV28
CASREGGNQAQHF
TGTGCCTCCAGGGAAGGCGGCAATCAGGCCCAGCATTTT
>18|-|-|TRBJ2-2|TRBV15
CATSRVGTGLGDNGELFF
TGTGCCACCAGCAGAGTTGGAACGGGCCTAGGGGATAACGGGGAGCTGTTTTTT
>14|-|-|TRBJ1-5|TRBV6-1
CASSENLSLQPQHF
TGTGCCAGCAGTGAAAATCTAAGCCTTCAGCCCCAGCATTTT
>15|-|-|TRBJ2-5|TRBV9
CASSAENGLQETQYF
TGTGCCAGCAGCGCCGAAAATGGACTCCAAGAGACCCAGTACTTC
>16|-|-|TRBJ2-3|TRBV5-1
CASSMGSWRGTDTQYF
TGCGCCAGCAGCATGGGATCGTGGAGGGGCACAGATACGCAGTATTTT
>17|TRBD2|-|TRBJ2-3|TRBV7-6
CASSLAPSGRRTDTQYF
TGTGCCAGCAGCTTAGCGCCAAGCGGGAGGAGGACAGATACGCAGTATTTT
>15|TRBD1|-|TRBJ2-1|TRBV11-1
CASSLGDRAKNEQFF
TGTGCCAGCAGCTTAGGGGACAGGGCTAAGAATGAGCAGTTCTTC
>11|-|-|TRBJ2-7|TRBV6-5
CASSSAYEQYF
TGTGCCAGCAGTTCCGCGTACGAGCAGTACTTC
>17|TRBD2|-|TRBJ2-7|TRBV27
CASSRGLAGEASYEQYF
TGTGCCAGCAGCCGGGGACTAGCGGGAGAGGCATCCTACGAGCAGTACTTC
>15|-|once|TRBJ2-7|TRBV28
CASSSDGGISYEQYF
TGTGCCAGCAGCTCTGACGGGGGAATCTCCTACGAGCAGTACTTC
>16|TRBD1|-|TRBJ1-1|TRBV6-5
CASSYSTGRGPTEAFF
TGTGCCAGCAGTTACTCGACTGGCAGGGGGCCCACTGAAGCTTTCTTT
>13|-|-|TRBJ1-5|TRBV27
CASSLSGGQPQHF
TGTGCCAGCAGTTTATCGGGAGGACAGCCCCAGCATTTT
>16|TRBD2|-|TRBJ2-1|TRBV7-9
CASSILAGGQGNEQFF
TGTGCCAGCAGTATACTAGCGGGAGGCCAAGGAAATGAGCAGTTCTTC
>14|TRBD1|-|TRBJ1-4|TRBV28
CASSLGQGREKLFF
TGTGCCAGCAGTTTAGGACAGGGTCGTGAAAAACTGTTTTTT
>15|-|-|TRBJ2-5|TRBV28
CASSSPFRRQETQYF
TGTGCCAGCAGTTCACCCTTCAGGCGCCAAGAGACCCAGTACTTC
>14|TRBD2|-|TRBJ2-5|TRBV29-1
CSVAGTRGKETQYF
TGCAGCGTTGCCGGGACTAGGGGAAAAGAGACCCAGTACTTC
>13|-|once|TRBJ1-1|TRBV5-1
CASSLGGSIEAFF
TGCGCCAGCAGCTTGGGAGGATCCATTGAAGCTTTCTTT
>14|-|-|TRBJ1-3|TRBV5-4
CASSLARVGNTIYF
TGTGCCAGCAGCTTGGCCAGGGTCGGAAACACCATATATTTT
>17|-|-|TRBJ2-7|TRBV4-1
CASSDQRGGGPTYEQYF
TGCGCCAGCAGCGACCAGAGGGGCGGGGGCCCAACCTACGAGCAGTACTTC
>16|TRBD2|-|TRBJ2-7|TRBV28
CASSLFVSGRAREQYF
TGTGCCAGCAGTTTATTCGTCAGCGGGAGGGCGCGAGAGCAGTACTTC
>19|TRBD2|-|TRBJ2-1|TRBV9
CASSVNGTSGRLLYNEQFF
TGTGCCAGCAGCGTTAACGGGACTAGCGGGAGACTACTCTACAATGAGCAGTTCTTC
>15|TRBD1|-|TRBJ1-2|TRBV28
CASSLSGTGGYGYTF
TGTGCCAGCAGTCTATCCGGGACAGGGGGCTATGGCTACACCTTC
>16|TRBD1|-|TRBJ1-4|TRBV7-2
CASSLGLGQGDEKLFF
TGTGCCAGCAGCTTAGGTTTGGGACAGGGGGATGAAAAACTGTTTTTT
>14|-|-|TRBJ2-7|TRBV11-2
CASSLALWGKEQYF
TGTGCCAGCAGCTTAGCCCTGTGGGGCAAAGAGCAGTACTTC
>13|TRBD1|-|TRBJ1-1|TRBV29-1
CSVGTGAGTEAFF
TGCAGCGTTGGAACAGGGGCGGGCACTGAAGCTTTCTTT
>14|-|-|TRBJ1-1|TRBV9
CASSVASGNTEAFF
TGTGCCAGCAGCGTAGCTTCGGGGAACACTGAAGCTTTCTTT
>14|-|-|TRBJ2-7|TRBV10-3
CAIQEPSGSYEQYF
TGTGCCATCCAGGAGCCGAGCGGCTCCTACGAGCAGTACTTC
>13|-|-|TRBJ1-2|TRBV6-5
CASSRTANYGYTF
TGTGCCAGCAGCCGTACAGCAAACTATGGCTACACCTTC
>14|-|-|TRBJ2-6|TRBV19
CATRPGSGANVLTF
TGTGCCACCCGCCCGGGCTCTGGGGCCAACGTCCTGACTTTC
>13|TRBD1|-|TRBJ2-7|TRBV7-2
CASSLGRGREQYF
TGTGCCAGCAGCTTAGGAAGGGGGCGAGAGCAGTACTTC
>15|-|-|TRBJ1-5|TRBV18
CASSPPSGKGQPQHF
TGTGCCAGCTCACCCCCGTCAGGGAAGGGGCAGCCCCAGCATTTT
>15|TRBD2|-|TRBJ2-5|TRBV7-3
CASSLAGAFQETQYF
TGTGCCAGCAGCTTAGCGGGAGCCTTCCAAGAGACCCAGTACTTC
>13|-|-|TRBJ1-5|TRBV2
CASSDSGYQPQHF
TGTGCCAGCAGTGACTCAGGGTATCAGCCCCAGCATTTT
>18|TRBD2|-|TRBJ2-2|TRBV28
CASRKDLLQRGNTGELFF
TGTGCCAGCAGGAAGGACCTCCTCCAGCGGGGGAACACCGGGGAGCTGTTTTTT
>15|-|-|TRBJ2-7|TRBV7-2
CASCLVVGPISEQYF
TGTGCCAGCTGCTTAGTAGTGGGGCCGATTTCCGAGCAGTACTTC
>13|-|-|TRBJ1-4|TRBV7-9
CASSGEPDEKLFF
TGTGCCAGCAGCGGGGAGCCTGATGAAAAACTGTTTTTT
>11|-|-|TRBJ2-3|TRBV7-9
CASTLGNTQYF
TGTGCCAGCACCTTGGGCAATACGCAGTATTTT